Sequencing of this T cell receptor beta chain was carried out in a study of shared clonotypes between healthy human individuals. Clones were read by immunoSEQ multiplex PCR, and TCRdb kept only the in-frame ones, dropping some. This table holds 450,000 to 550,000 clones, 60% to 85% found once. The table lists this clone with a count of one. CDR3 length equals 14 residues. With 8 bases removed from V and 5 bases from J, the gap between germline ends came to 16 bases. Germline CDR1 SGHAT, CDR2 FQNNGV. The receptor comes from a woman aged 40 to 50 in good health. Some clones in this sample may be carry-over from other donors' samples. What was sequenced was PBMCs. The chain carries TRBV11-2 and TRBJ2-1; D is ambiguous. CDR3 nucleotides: TGTGCCAGCGGAATAGGTCGGACGGACAATGAGCAGTTCTTC. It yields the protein CASGIGRTDNEQFF. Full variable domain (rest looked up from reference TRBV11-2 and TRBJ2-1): EAGVAQSPRYKIIEKRQSVAFWCNPISGHATLYWYQQILGQGPKLLIQFQNNGVVDDSQLPKDRFSAERLKGVDSTLKIQPAKLEDSAVYLCASGIGRTDNEQFFGPGTRLTVL.